This is a list of T cell receptor beta chains from one sample in a study of blood T cell repertoires in COVID-19. Data came from immunoSEQ multiplex PCR; TCRdb stores just in-frame clones and leaves some out. Here the sample spans some 270,000 clones, around 90% being singletons. The source material was peripheral blood. These receptor sequences come from a woman aged 55-70 years with COVID-19, enrolled during active disease. Both conserved end residues are part of each CDR3. The order of the fields is V gene, CDR3 protein.

V: TRBV4-3; CDR3: CASSQDSGVGGYTF
V: TRBV4-3; CDR3: CASSQAGLADPILGTDTQYF
V: TRBV5-1; CDR3: CASSPQQGGSYGYTF
V: TRBV6-1; CDR3: CASSEVTGQPQHF
V: TRBV19; CDR3: CASRQLSGNTIYF
V: TRBV7-2; CDR3: CASSPPLAEQFF
V: TRBV19; CDR3: CASSSRSYGYTF
V: TRBV7-2; CDR3: CASSLTPSGGASSNTEAFF
V: TRBV9; CDR3: CASSPSRTDHEKLFF
V: TRBV7-3; CDR3: CASSRLATPTDTQYF
V: TRBV6-5; CDR3: CASSRVTYGYTF
V: TRBV6-1; CDR3: CASSENRGLGQPQHF
V: TRBV3-1/TRBV3-2; CDR3: CASSQEIGGNGYTF
V: TRBV6-2/TRBV6-3; CDR3: CASSYQGSYNEQFF
V: TRBV29-1; CDR3: CSVARTGGQETQYF
V: TRBV5-6; CDR3: CASSLAGQGRTGELFF
V: TRBV6-1; CDR3: CASSEVRGGPTDTQYF
V: TRBV7-2; CDR3: CASSSTPISNQPQHF
V: TRBV2; CDR3: CASSRWMEAYNSPLHF
V: TRBV4-3; CDR3: CASSQDYRGNQPQHF
V: TRBV15; CDR3: CATSRSRKDPQHF
V: TRBV11-2; CDR3: CASSLTSVSGELFF
V: TRBV27; CDR3: CASSFAENTEAFF
V: TRBV6-2/TRBV6-3; CDR3: CASSDDRGLGALHF
V: TRBV19; CDR3: CASTTGAVDEQFF
V: TRBV5-6; CDR3: CASSRLAGDTDTQYF
V: TRBV12-3/TRBV12-4; CDR3: CASSTGQGGEQFF
V: TRBV4-2; CDR3: CASSQAGQGRTEAFF
V: TRBV9; CDR3: CASSVGRQGSTDTQYF
V: TRBV3-1/TRBV3-2; CDR3: CASSQLVTRGEAFF
V: TRBV5-1; CDR3: CASSFSGGADIQYF
V: TRBV13; CDR3: CASSFQGVNYGYTF
V: TRBV6-2/TRBV6-3; CDR3: CASSYVRGGATGELFF
V: TRBV5-1; CDR3: CASSTGQGSGTDTQYF
V: TRBV27; CDR3: CASKTTGSLYGYTF
V: TRBV5-1; CDR3: CASSPRTANNEQFF
V: TRBV18; CDR3: CASSLTGLNQPQHF
V: TRBV11-3; CDR3: CASSPGTPDYEQYF
V: TRBV12-3/TRBV12-4; CDR3: CASSSGEGSQHF
V: TRBV20-1; CDR3: CSAVVAHDYTF
V: TRBV7-8; CDR3: CASSLTDYGYTF
V: TRBV18; CDR3: CASSPAPGETQYF
V: TRBV14; CDR3: CASSLRAFYSNQPQHF
V: TRBV9; CDR3: CASSSRSYNSPLHF
V: TRBV10-3; CDR3: CAISVVGQGYNEQFF
V: TRBV30; CDR3: CAWTQLGQQGWGTEAFF
V: TRBV5-6; CDR3: CASSSLVDTQYF
V: TRBV5-1; CDR3: CASSSPRSEAFF
V: TRBV6-6; CDR3: CASSPYRVLSKVNTEAFF
V: TRBV10-3; CDR3: CAISGSDSFRSPLHF
V: TRBV6-4; CDR3: CASSVNSGETQYF
V: TRBV5-1; CDR3: CASSLAGSTRSPLHF
V: TRBV11-2; CDR3: CASSWGRGNTGELFF
V: TRBV7-2; CDR3: CASSPNRGGPRELFF
V: TRBV6-6; CDR3: CASRAQGSRTEAFF
V: TRBV4-1; CDR3: CASSQDRANQPQHF
V: TRBV20-1; CDR3: CSASGGEGRNSPLHF
V: TRBV6-5; CDR3: CASRQGGNYGYTF
V: TRBV10-3; CDR3: CAFSQGYNEQFF
V: TRBV5-4; CDR3: CASSLVSGGPNTGELFF